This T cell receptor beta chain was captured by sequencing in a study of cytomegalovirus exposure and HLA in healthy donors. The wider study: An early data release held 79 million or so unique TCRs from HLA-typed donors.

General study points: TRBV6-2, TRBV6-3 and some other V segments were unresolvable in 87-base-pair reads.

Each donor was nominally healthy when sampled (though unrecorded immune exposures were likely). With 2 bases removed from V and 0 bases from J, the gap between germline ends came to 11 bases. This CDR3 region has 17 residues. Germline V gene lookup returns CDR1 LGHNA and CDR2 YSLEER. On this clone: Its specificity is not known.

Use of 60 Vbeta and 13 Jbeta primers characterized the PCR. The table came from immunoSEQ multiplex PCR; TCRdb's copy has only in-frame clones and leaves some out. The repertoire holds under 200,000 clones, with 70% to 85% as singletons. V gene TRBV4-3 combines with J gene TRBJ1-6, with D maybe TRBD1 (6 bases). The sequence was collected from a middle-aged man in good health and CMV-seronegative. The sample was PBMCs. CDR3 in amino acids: CASSQWGGGSYNSPLHF. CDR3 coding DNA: TGCGCCAGCAGCCAATGGGGAGGGGGCTCCTATAATTCACCCCTCCACTTT.